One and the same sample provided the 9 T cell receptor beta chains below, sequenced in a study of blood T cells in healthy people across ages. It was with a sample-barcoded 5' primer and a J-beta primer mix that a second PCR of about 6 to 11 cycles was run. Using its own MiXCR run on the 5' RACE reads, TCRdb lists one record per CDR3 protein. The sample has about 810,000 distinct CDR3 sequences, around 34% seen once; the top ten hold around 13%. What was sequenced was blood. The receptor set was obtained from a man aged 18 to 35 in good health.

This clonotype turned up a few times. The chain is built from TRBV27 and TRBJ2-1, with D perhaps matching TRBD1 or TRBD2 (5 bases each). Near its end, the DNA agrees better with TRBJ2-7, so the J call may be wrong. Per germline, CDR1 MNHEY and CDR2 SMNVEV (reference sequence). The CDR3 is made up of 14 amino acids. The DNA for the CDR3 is TGTGCCAGCAGTTCCCCGGGACCTCACAATGAGCAGTACTTC. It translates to CASSSPGPHNEQYF.

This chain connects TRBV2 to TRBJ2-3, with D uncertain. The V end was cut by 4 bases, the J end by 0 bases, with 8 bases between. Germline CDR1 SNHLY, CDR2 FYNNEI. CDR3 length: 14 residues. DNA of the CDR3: TGTGCCAGCAGTGTTCGCAGGAGCACAGATACGCAGTATTTT. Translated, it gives CASSVRRSTDTQYF.

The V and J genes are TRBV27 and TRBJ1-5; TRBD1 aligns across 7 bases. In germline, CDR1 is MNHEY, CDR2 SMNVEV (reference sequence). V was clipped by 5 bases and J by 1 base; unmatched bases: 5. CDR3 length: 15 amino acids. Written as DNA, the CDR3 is TGTGCCAGCAGTCGGGACAGACGCAGCAATCAGCCCCAGCATTTT. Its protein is CASSRDRRSNQPQHF.

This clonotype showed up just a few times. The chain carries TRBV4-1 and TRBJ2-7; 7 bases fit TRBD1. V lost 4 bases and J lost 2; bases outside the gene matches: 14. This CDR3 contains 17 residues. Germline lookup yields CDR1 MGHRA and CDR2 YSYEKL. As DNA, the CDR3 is TGCGCCAGCAGCCTCCCCGGCACGACAGGGAAAACCTACGAGCAGTACTTC. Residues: CASSLPGTTGKTYEQYF.

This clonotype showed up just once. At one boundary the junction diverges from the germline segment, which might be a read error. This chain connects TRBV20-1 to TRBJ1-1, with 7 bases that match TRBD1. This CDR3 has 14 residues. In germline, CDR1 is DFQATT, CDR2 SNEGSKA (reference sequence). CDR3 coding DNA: TGCGGTGCTAGAAGAGGGGGCATGAACACTGAAGCTTTCTTT. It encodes CGARRGGMNTEAFF.

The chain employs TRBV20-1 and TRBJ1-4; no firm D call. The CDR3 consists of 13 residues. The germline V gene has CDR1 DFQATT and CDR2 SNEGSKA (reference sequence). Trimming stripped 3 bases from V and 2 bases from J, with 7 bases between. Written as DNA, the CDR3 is TGCAGTGCTAGTGCGGATACTAATGAAAAACTGTTTTTT. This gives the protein CSASADTNEKLFF.

The CDR3 bases are TGCGCCAGCAGCACCAGGACCGAGCCCTACGAGCAGTACTTC. Residues: CASSTRTEPYEQYF. The chain carries TRBV5-1 and TRBJ2-7; no firm D call. CDR3 length equals 14 residues. The V gene lost 4 bases and the J gene lost 2 bases, with 13 bases spanning the gap. Germline CDR1 reads SGHRS; CDR2 reads YFSETQ.

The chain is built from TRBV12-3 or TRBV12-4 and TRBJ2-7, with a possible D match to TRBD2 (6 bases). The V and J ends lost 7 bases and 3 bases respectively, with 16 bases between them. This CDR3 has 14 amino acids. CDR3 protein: CASKRSGVDYEQYF. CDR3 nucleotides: TGTGCCAGCAAACGGTCGGGGGTTGACTACGAGCAGTACTTC.

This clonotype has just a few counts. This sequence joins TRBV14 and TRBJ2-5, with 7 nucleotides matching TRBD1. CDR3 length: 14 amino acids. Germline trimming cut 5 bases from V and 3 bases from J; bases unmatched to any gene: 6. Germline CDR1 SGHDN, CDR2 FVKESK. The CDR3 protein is CASSGRGSEETQYF. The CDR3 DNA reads TGTGCCAGCAGCGGCAGGGGGTCGGAAGAGACCCAGTACTTC.